The 9 T cell receptor beta chains reported below all come from one sample, sequenced in a study of control samples from healthy donors and cancer patients. Sequenced by immunoSEQ multiplex PCR; TCRdb stores in-frame clones only, minus some. The table has some 98,000 clones, 65% to 85% seen once; the top ten hold 30% to 40%. Source material: PBMCs. The receptors were sampled from a man between 70 and 80 years old with lung cancer.

The rearrangement uses TRBV30 and TRBJ1-5; D is undetermined. This CDR3 contains 13 residues. Trimming stripped 1 base from V and 3 bases from J, with 7 bases between. In germline, CDR1 is GTSNPN, CDR2 SVGIG (reference sequence). Here the CDR3 reads CAWSDGVNQPQHF. In DNA form, the CDR3 reads TGTGCCTGGAGTGATGGGGTCAATCAGCCCCAGCATTTT.

Details on this clone: This same CDR3 is encoded by further DNA sequences in the sample. This chain joins TRBV11-2 and TRBJ2-7, with TRBD1 identical over 7 bases. With 9 bases clipped from V and 5 bases from J, the junction kept 16 bases outside the gene matches. The V gene's germline CDR1 is SGHAT and CDR2 FQNNGV. The CDR3 spans 15 residues. CDR3 bases: TGTGCCAGTAGCCCTACGTCCGGGACAGTAAACGAGCAGTACTTC. Its protein product is CASSPTSGTVNEQYF.

V and J are TRBV2 and TRBJ2-3; D perhaps matches TRBD2 (6 bases). V was cut by 7 bases and J by 2 bases, with 10 bases left in between. The CDR3 consists of 13 residues. Per the germline V gene, CDR1 is SNHLY and CDR2 is FYNNEI. CDR3 nucleotide sequence: TGTGCCAGCATCCGGGGGATCACAGATACGCAGTATTTT. Translation: CASIRGITDTQYF.

The gene calls are TRBV29-1 and TRBJ1-2; 9 bases are shared with TRBD1. Looked up from germline, CDR1 is SQVTM and CDR2 is ANQGSEA. CDR3 size: 14 residues. V was clipped by 4 bases and J by 5 bases; unmatched bases: 8. This chain's CDR3 is CSVATGQGIYGYTF. CDR3 sequence (DNA): TGCAGCGTTGCGACGGGACAGGGAATATATGGCTACACCTTC.

This chain joins TRBV30 and TRBJ2-7; D is ambiguous. V lost 4 bases, J lost 0 bases, and 10 bases lay in between. Germline V gene sequence: CDR1 GTSNPN, CDR2 SVGIG (reference sequence). This CDR3 has 13 residues. As DNA, the CDR3 is TGTGCCTGGAACTCGCGGACCTCCTACGAGCAGTACTTC. Its protein is CAWNSRTSYEQYF.

The chain recombines TRBV11-3 with TRBJ1-1; 10 positions agree with TRBD1. CDR3 length equals 13 residues. Germline V gives CDR1 SGHNT, CDR2 YENEEA. With 6 bases clipped from V and 3 bases from J, the junction kept 1 base outside the gene matches. In nucleotides, the CDR3 is TGTGCCAGCAGAGGGACAGGGGACACTGAAGCTTTCTTT. It encodes CASRGTGDTEAFF.

The rearrangement joins TRBV27 to TRBJ2-7; 8 bases align to TRBD1. Germline values: CDR1 MNHEY, CDR2 SMNVEV (reference sequence). V was clipped by 6 bases and J by 4 bases; unmatched bases: 8. The CDR3 has 14 amino acids. DNA for the CDR3: TGTGCCAGCAGGCGGACAGGGCGCCAATACGAGCAGTACTTC. Translation: CASRRTGRQYEQYF.

The chain recombines TRBV18 with TRBJ2-5; weak D call: TRBD2 (7 bases). The germline gives CDR1 KGHSH, CDR2 LQKENI. The CDR3 totals 15 residues. V was pared by 6 bases and J by 2 bases, with 16 bases between. CDR3 DNA sequence: TGTGCCAGCTCTAGCCGTCGGGGGGCACAAGAGACCCAGTACTTC. Protein sequence: CASSSRRGAQETQYF.

The V and J genes are TRBV3-1 (or the pseudogene TRBV3-2) and TRBJ2-3, with D perhaps matching TRBD2 (5 bases). CDR3 length equals 15 residues. The V end was cut by 1 base, the J end by 7 bases, with 15 bases between. Germline CDR1 and CDR2: LGHDT and YNNKEL (reference sequence). In nucleotides, the CDR3 is TGTGCCAGCAGCCAAGGGGGAGACCCTTTTTATACGCAGTATTTT. Its protein product is CASSQGGDPFYTQYF.